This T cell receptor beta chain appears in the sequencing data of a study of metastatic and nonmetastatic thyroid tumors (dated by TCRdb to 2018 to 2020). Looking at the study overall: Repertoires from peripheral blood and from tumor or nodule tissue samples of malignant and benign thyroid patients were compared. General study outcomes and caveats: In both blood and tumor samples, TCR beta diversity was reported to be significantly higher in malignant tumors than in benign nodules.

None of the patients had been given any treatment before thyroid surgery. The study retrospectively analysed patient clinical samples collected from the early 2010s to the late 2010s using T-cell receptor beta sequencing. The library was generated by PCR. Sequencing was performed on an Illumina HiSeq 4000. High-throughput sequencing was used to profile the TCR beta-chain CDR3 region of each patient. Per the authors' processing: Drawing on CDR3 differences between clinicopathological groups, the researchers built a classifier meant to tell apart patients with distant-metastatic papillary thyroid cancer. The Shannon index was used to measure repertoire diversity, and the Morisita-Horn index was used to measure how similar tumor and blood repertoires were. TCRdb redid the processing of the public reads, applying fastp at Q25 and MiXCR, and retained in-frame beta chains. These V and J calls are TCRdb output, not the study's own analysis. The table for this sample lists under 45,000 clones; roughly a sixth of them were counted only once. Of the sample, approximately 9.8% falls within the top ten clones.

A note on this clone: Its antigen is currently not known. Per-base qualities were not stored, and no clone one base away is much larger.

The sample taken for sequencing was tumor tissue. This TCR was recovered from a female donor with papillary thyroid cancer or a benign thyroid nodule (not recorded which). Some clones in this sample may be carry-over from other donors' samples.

The nucleotides read TGCGCCAGCAGCTTGTCCCAGGGGACCTTGGAGCTGTTTTTT. The translation is CASSLSQGTLELFF. The sequence is built from TRBV5-1 and TRBJ2-2; the best D guess is TRBD1, with 6 bases matching. CDR1 and CDR2 were assigned from the germline V gene as SGHRS and YFSETQ. V sheds 1 base and J sheds 10 bases, leaving 14 bases between their ends. The cysteine opens and the phenylalanine closes a CDR3 of 14 amino acids. This entry keeps only the CDR3 DNA: 42 bases, framed from base 1.